The T cell receptor beta chain under discussion was sequenced for a study of cytomegalovirus exposure and HLA in healthy donors. Study-wide results and caveats: A later analysis associated some 18,000 TCR beta sequences with HLA alleles at a 0.05 false discovery rate.

Concerning this clone itself: The antigen is unknown. The junction shows a germline mismatch at one end, possibly a read error.

The PCR ran on 60 Vbeta and 13 Jbeta primers. Sequencing was performed with immunoSEQ multiplex PCR; in TCRdb, only in-frame clones are kept and a portion is missing. Among about 140,000 clones listed, about 80% were seen once. Germline V gene lookup returns CDR1 SGHVS and CDR2 FNYEAQ. The CDR3 loop spans 16 amino acids. The rearrangement uses TRBV7-6 and TRBJ1-5, with no clear D. The sample consisted of PBMCs. This receptor was taken from a young man in good health and CMV-seropositive. Written as DNA, the CDR3 is TGTGCCAGCAGCTTAGTATCTTTCGGTAGCAGTCAGCCCCAGCATTTT. As protein: CASSLVSFGSSQPQHF.